Listed here are 3 T cell receptor beta chains from one sample, sequenced in a study of cytomegalovirus exposure and HLA in healthy donors. Some clones are missing from TCRdb's copy, which holds only in-frame ones; the method was immunoSEQ multiplex PCR. The sample has more than 75,000 clones; about 92% are singletons. The material sequenced was PBMCs. The receptor source for this set is a man between 18 and 35 years old in good health and CMV-seronegative.

The rearrangement joins TRBV15 to TRBJ1-6, with 7 nucleotides matching TRBD1. J gave up 10 bases and V 0 bases, and 12 bases lay outside the gene matches. This CDR3 contains 17 residues. CDR1 and CDR2 from the germline V gene are LNHNV and YYDKDF (reference sequence). The chain's CDR3 is CATSRDRHRGERSPLHF. DNA of the CDR3: TGTGCCACCAGCAGAGATAGGCACAGGGGTGAACGATCACCCCTCCACTTT. The variable domain in full, with the rest retrieved from reference TRBV15 and TRBJ1-6, is DAMVIQNPRYQVTQFGKPVTLSCSQTLNHNVMYWYQQKSSQAPKLLFHYYDKDFNNEADTPDNFQSRRPNTSFCFLDIRSPGLGDTAMYLCATSRDRHRGERSPLHFGNGTRLTVT.

This chain connects TRBV11-2 to TRBJ2-7; TRBD2 matches at 7 bases. CDR1 SGHAT and CDR2 FQNNGV come from the germline V gene. With V trimmed by 5 bases and J by 1 base, 11 bases remained unmatched. CDR3 length: 16 amino acids. In DNA form, the CDR3 reads TGTGCCAGCAGCGAAGACGCGGGAGCCGGGTCCTACGAGCAGTACTTC. This translates into CASSEDAGAGSYEQYF.

V and J are TRBV15 and TRBJ1-1; TRBD1 aligns across 7 bases. J was trimmed by 5 bases and V by 5 bases; bases with no gene match: 8. CDR1 and CDR2 (germline): LNHNV, YYDKDF (reference sequence). CDR3 length: 14 amino acids. The CDR3 loop reads CATSGQGGLTEAFF. The CDR3 DNA reads as TGTGCCACCAGCGGCCAGGGGGGCCTTACTGAAGCTTTCTTT.